The entry that follows covers one T cell receptor (beta chain) sequence. This clonotype was counted only a few times. The antigen this receptor binds is unknown. No quality values exist for individual bases; no much larger clone is one base distant. These data come from a study of T-cell reconstitution after alpha-beta-depleted transplantation in children (dated by TCRdb to 2015 to 2016). With respect to the entire study: The study quantitatively tracked T-cell immune reconstitution after TCRalphabeta/CD19-depleted allogeneic hematopoietic cell transplantation in children using TCR repertoire profiling. What the study reported, not specific to this receptor: Hyperexpanded clone frequencies declined over subsequent months; after one year, T-cell counts and TCRbeta diversity were mostly attributed to newly produced T cells. About two months after transplant, the apparently early recovery of alphabetaT-cell counts reportedly depended on just several hundred clones that had expanded rapidly and came from non-depleted graft cells. In some patients, the high TCRbeta diversity seen at day 60 was put down to recipient T cells and intrathymic progenitors that had survived conditioning.

The method behind the library was PCR. TCRdb names Illumina HiSeq 2500 as the instrument used. TCR libraries were prepared with molecular barcoding, using unique molecular identifiers to normalize TCRbeta repertoire quantification. Starting from the raw public reads, TCRdb applied fastp trimming at Q25, assembled clones with MiXCR and retained in-frame beta chains. Each CDR3 protein gets just one entry, which takes the most common genes and DNA from the rows behind it. The sample table contains 250,000 to 300,000 distinct CDR3 sequences; only one count was recorded for roughly 7.8% of them. The ten largest clones take up around 9.8% of the sample. After removal of 5 bases from V and 5 bases from J, the junction retains 9 bases not matched to a gene. For CDR1 and CDR2, the germline V gene lists SGHAT and FQNNGV. Taken from cysteine to phenylalanine, the CDR3 has 14 residues. The only DNA kept is the CDR3, 42 bases in frame from the first base.

The sample's treatment or condition label, decoded: allogeneic hematopoietic cell transplantation with graft depleted of TCRalphabeta T cells and CD19 B cells. TCRalphabeta/CD19-depleted allogeneic hematopoietic cell grafts were given to the transplant recipients, all of whom were children. Recombination connected TRBV11-2 to TRBJ2-7; 7 central nucleotides agree with TRBD1. The specimen comprised peripheral blood, sampled 360 days after TCRalphabeta/CD19-depleted stem cell transplant. The origin of this receptor is a female patient aged 2 to 10 who had a stem cell transplant for Fanconi anemia, so the T cells may come from the graft donor. The CDR3 corresponds to CASSRDSQKDEQYF. The nucleotides are TGTGCCAGCAGCCGGGACAGCCAAAAGGACGAGCAGTACTTC.